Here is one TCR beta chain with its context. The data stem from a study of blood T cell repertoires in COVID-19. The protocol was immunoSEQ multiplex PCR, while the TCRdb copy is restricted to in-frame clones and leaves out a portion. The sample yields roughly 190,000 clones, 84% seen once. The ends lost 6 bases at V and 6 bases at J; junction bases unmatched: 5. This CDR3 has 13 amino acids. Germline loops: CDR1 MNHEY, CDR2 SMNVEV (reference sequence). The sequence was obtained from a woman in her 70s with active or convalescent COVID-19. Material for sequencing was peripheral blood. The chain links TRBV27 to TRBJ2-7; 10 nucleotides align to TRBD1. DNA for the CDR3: TGTGCCAGCAGCACCGGGACAGGGGCCGAGCAGTACTTC. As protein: CASSTGTGAEQYF.